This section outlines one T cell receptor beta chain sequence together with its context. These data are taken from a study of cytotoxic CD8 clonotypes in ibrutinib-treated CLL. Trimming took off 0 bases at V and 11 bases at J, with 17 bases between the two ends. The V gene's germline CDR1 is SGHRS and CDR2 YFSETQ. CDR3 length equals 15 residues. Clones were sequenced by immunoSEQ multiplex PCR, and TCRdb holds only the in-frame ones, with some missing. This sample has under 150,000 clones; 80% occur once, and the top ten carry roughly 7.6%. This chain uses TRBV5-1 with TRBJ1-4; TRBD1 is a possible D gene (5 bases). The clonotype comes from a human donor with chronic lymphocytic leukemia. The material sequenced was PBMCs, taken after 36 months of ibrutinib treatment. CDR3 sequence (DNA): TGCGCCAGCAGCTTGGACGGGGACTGGGGCCAGAAACTGTTTTTT. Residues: CASSLDGDWGQKLFF.